This TCR beta chain stems from a study of T cell responses to AZD1222 COVID-19 vaccine. Overall study context: Pooled together were second doses at about 4 or about 12 weeks.

Trimming cost V 1 base and J 3 bases; bases outside gene matches: 5. CDR1 is MGHRA, CDR2 YSYEKL, per germline. The CDR3 has 15 residues. Data came from immunoSEQ multiplex PCR; TCRdb stores just in-frame clones and leaves some out. Of around 100,000 clones listed, 93% were seen once; the top ten hold around 5%. With respect to this clone: Its antigen is unknown.

Study-wide results and limits: Donor demographics were predominantly white British with a female majority; clonal diversity may be underestimated. Baseline seropositivity occurred in only a handful of AZD1222 recipients.

The source material was peripheral blood, sampled on day 0 of AZD1222 vaccination. The chain uses TRBV4-1 and TRBJ1-1, with TRBD1 identical over 7 bases. The clonotype originates from an adult in good health. The CDR3: CASSQGTGGYTEAFF. Here the CDR3 DNA reads TGCGCCAGCAGCCAAGGGACAGGAGGATACACTGAAGCTTTCTTT.